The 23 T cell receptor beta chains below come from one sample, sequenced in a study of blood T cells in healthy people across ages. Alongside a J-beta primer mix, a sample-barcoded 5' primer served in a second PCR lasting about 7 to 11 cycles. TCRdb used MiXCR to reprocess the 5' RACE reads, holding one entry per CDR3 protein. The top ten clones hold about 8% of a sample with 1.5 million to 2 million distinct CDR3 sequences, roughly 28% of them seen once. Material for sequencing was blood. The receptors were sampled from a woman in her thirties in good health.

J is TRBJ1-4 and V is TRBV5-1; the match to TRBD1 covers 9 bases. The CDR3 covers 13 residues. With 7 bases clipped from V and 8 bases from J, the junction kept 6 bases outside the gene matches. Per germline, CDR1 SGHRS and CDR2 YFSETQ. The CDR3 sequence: CASQRTGDEKLFF. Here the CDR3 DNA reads TGCGCCAGCCAAAGGACAGGGGACGAAAAACTGTTTTTT.

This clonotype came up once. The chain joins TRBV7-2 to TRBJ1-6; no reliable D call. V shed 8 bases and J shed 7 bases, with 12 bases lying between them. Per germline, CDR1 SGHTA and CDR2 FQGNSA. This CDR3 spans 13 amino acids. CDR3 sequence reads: CASLVVGNSPLHF. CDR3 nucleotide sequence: TGTGCCAGCTTAGTCGTGGGAAATTCACCCCTCCACTTT.

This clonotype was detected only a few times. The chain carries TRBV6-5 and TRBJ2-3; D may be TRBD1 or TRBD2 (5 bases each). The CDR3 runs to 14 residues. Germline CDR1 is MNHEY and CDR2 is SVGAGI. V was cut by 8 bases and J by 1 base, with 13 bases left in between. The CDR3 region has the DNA TGTGCCAGCGGGGCCAGCGGACGCACAGATACGCAGTATTTT. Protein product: CASGASGRTDTQYF.

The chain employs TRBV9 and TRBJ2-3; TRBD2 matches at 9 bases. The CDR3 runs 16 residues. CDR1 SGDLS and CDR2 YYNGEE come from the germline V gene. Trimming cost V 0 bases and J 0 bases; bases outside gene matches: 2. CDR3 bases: TGTGCCAGCAGCGTAGACAGCGGGAGGAGCACAGATACGCAGTATTTT. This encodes CASSVDSGRSTDTQYF. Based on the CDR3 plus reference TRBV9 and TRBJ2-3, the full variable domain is DSGVTQTPKHLITATGQRVTLRCSPRSGDLSVYWYQQSLDQGLQFLIQYYNGEERAKGNILERFSAQQFPDLHSELNLSSLELGDSALYFCASSVDSGRSTDTQYFGPGTRLTVL.

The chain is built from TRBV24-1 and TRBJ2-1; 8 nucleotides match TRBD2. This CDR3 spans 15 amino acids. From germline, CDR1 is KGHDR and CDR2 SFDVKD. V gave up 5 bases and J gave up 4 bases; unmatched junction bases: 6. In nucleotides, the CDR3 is TGTGCCACCAGTGTAGGAACTAGCGGTTACAATGAGCAGTTCTTC. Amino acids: CATSVGTSGYNEQFF.

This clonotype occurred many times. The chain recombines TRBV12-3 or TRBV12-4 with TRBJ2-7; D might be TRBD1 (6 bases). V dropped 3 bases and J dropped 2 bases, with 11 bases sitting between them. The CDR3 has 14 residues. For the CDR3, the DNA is TGTGCCAGCAGTTTCTCAGGGGTCCCCTACGAGCAGTACTTC. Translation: CASSFSGVPYEQYF.

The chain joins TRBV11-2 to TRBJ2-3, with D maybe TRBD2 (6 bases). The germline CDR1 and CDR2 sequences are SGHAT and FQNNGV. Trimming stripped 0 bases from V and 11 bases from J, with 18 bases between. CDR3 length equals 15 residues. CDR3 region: CASSLDLTPGGRQYF. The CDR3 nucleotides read TGTGCCAGCAGCTTAGATCTGACCCCCGGGGGTAGGCAGTATTTT.

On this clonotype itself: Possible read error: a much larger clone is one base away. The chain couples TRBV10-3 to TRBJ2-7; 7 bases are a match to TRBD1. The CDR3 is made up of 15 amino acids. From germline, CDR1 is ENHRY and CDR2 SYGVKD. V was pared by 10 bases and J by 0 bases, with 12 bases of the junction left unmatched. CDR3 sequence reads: CATSDGTVDSYEQYF. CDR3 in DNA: TGTGCCACCAGCGATGGGACAGTAGACTCCTACGAGCAGTACTTC.

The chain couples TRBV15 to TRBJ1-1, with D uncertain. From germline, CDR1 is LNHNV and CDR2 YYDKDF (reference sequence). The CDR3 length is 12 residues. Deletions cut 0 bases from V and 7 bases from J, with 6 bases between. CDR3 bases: TGTGCCACCAGCAGAGACCAGGTTGAAGCTTTCTTT. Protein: CATSRDQVEAFF.

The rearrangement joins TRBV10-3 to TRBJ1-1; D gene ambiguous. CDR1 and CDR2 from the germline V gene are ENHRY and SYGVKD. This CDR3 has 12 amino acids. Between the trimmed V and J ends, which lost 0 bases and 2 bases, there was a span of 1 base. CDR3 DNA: TGTGCCATCAGTGAGTCAAACACTGAAGCTTTCTTT. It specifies CAISESNTEAFF.

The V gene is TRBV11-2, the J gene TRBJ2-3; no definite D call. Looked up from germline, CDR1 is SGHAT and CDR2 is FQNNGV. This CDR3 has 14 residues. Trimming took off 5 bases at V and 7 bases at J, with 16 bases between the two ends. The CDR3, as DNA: TGTGCCAGCAGCCCGTCCCGCCTGGGTCATACGCAGTATTTT. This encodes CASSPSRLGHTQYF.

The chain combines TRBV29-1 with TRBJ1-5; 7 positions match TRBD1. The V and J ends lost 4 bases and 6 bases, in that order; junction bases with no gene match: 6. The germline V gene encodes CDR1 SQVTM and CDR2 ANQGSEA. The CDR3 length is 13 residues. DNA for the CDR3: TGCAGCGTTGCCAGGGACAGAGGTCAGCCCCAGCATTTT. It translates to CSVARDRGQPQHF.

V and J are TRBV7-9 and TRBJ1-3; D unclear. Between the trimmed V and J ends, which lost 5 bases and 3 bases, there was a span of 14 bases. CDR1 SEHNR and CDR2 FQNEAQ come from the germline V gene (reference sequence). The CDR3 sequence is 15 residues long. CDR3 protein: CASSPPGADGNTIYF. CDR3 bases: TGTGCCAGCAGCCCTCCCGGAGCTGATGGAAACACCATATATTTT.

The CDR3 DNA follows: TGTGCCAGCAGCTCTCAGCAGCCACAAGAGACCCAGTACTTC. Amino acids: CASSSQQPQETQYF. The chain has TRBV5-5 and TRBJ2-5; D is unclear. CDR1 and CDR2 from the germline V gene are SGHKS and YYEKEE (reference sequence). The CDR3 is 14 residues long. With 3 bases removed from V and 2 bases from J, the gap between germline ends came to 11 bases.

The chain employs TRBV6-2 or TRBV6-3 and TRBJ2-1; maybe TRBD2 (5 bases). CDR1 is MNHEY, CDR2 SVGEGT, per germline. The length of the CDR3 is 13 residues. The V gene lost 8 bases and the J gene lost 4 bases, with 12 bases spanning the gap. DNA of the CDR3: TGTGCCAGCCAATCAGCGGATTACAATGAGCAGTTCTTC. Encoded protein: CASQSADYNEQFF.

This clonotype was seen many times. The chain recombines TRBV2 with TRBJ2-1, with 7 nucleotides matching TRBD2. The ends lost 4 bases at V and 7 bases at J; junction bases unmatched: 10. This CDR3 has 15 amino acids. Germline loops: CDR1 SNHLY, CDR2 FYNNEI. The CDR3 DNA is TGTGCCAGCAGTGCCTCAGGGTCCGGGAGGAATGAGCAGTTCTTC. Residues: CASSASGSGRNEQFF.

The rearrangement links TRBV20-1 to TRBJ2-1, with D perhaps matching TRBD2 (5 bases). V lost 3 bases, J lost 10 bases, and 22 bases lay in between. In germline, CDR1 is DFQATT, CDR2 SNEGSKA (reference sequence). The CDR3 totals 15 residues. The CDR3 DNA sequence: TGCAGTGCTAGGCCGGCTGGGAGTCTTGAAGAGGAGCAGTTCTTC. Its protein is CSARPAGSLEEEQFF.

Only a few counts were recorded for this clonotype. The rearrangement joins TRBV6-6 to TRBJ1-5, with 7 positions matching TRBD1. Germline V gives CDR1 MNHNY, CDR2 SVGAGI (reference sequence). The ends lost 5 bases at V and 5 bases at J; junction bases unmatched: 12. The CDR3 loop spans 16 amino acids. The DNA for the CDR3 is TGTGCCAGCAGTAGGGGAGGGGGCCTAAGAGATCAGCCCCAGCATTTT. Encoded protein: CASSRGGGLRDQPQHF.

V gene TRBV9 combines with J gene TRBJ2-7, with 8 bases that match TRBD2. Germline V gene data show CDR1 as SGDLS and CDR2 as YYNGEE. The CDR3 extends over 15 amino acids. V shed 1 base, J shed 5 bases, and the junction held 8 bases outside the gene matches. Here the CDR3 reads CASSVYGRAADEQYF. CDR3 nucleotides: TGTGCCAGCAGCGTATACGGGAGGGCCGCGGACGAGCAGTACTTC.

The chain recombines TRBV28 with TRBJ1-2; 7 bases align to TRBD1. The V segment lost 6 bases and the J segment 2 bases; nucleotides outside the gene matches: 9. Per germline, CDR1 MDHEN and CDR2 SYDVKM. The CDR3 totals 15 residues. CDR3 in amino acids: CASRGGTEENYGYTF. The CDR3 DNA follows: TGTGCCAGCAGGGGGGGGACAGAAGAGAACTATGGCTACACCTTC.

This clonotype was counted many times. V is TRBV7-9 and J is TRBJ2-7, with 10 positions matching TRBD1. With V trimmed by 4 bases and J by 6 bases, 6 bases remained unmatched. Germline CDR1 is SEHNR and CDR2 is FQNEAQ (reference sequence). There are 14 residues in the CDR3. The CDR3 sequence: CASSSRTGGFEQYF. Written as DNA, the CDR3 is TGTGCCAGCAGCTCCCGGACAGGGGGTTTCGAGCAGTACTTC.

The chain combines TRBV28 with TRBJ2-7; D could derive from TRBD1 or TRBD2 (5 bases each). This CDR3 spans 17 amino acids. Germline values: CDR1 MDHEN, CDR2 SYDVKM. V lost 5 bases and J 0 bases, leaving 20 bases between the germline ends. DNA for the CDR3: TGTGCCAGCAGTGCGCCCCGGACAAGGGGAGTCTCCTACGAGCAGTACTTC. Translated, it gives CASSAPRTRGVSYEQYF.

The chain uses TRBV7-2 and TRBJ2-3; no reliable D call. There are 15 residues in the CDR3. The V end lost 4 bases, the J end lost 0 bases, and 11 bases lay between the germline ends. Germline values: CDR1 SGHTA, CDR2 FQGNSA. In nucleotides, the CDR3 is TGTGCCAGCAGCTCCCCTCGCGCAAGCACAGATACGCAGTATTTT. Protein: CASSSPRASTDTQYF.